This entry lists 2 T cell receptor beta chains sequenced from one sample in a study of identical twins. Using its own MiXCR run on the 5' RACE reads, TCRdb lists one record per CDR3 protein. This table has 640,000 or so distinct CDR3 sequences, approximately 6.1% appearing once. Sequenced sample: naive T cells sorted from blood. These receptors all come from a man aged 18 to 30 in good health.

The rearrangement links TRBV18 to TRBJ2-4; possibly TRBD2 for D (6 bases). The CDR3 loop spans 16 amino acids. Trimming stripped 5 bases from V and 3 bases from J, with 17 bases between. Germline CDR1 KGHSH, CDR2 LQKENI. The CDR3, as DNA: TGTGCCAGCTCAGCTCGACTAGTCGGGAACAAAAACATTCAGTACTTC. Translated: CASSARLVGNKNIQYF.

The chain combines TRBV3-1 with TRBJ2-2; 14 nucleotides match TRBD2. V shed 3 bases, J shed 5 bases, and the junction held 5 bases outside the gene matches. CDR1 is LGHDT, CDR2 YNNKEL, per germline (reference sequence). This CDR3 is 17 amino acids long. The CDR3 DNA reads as TGTGCCAGCAGCCATCGACTAGCGGGAGGGTGGACCGGGGAGCTGTTTTTT. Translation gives CASSHRLAGGWTGELFF. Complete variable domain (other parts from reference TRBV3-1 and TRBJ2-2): DTAVSQTPKYLVTQMGNDKSIKCEQNLGHDTMYWYKQDSKKFLKIMFSYNNKELIINETVPNRFSPKSPDKAHLNLHINSLELGDSAVYFCASSHRLAGGWTGELFFGEGSRLTVL.